Following are 8 T cell receptor beta chains from one sample sequenced in a study of response to subunit inactivated influenza vaccine. From the RT-PCR reads, TCRdb called clonotypes with MiXCR, one entry per CDR3 protein. The sample records 500,000 to 750,000 distinct CDR3 sequences, 14% being singletons. The sample in question was PBMCs from blood, obtained roughly 13 days after vaccination. The receptors come from a middle-aged man who received an inactivated influenza vaccine.

The chain is built from TRBV5-1 and TRBJ1-6, with D maybe TRBD1 (6 bases). Germline V lookup: CDR1 SGHRS, CDR2 YFSETQ. The CDR3 loop spans 18 amino acids. The ends were cut back, 0 bases at V and 4 bases at J, with 17 bases in the middle. CDR3 DNA sequence: TGCGCCAGCAGCTTGGGGTTCGGCAGGACAGAATATAATTCACCCCTCCACTTT. This encodes CASSLGFGRTEYNSPLHF.

Only a few counts were recorded for this clonotype. Here the CDR3 DNA reads TGTGCCAGCAGTTCTAGCGGGGGGGCGTTAACCGGGGAGCTGTTTTTT. Its translation is CASSSSGGALTGELFF. This sequence joins TRBV12-3 or TRBV12-4 and TRBJ2-2, with 12 bases aligning to TRBD2. The CDR3 is 16 amino acids. J gave up 5 bases and V 4 bases, and 5 bases lay outside the gene matches.

The chain links TRBV7-2 to TRBJ2-5; D may correspond to TRBD1 or TRBD2 (5 bases each). The CDR3 is 14 residues long. Trimming left V 5 bases short and J 5 bases short, with 15 bases between. The germline V gene has CDR1 SGHTA and CDR2 FQGNSA. Here the CDR3 DNA reads TGTGCCAGCAGCCCTATGCCGGGACGGGAGACCCAGTACTTC. Translation gives CASSPMPGRETQYF. The whole variable domain, remainder taken from reference TRBV7-2 and TRBJ2-5, is GAGVSQSPSNKVTEKGKDVELRCDPISGHTALYWYRQSLGQGLEFLIYFQGNSAPDKSGLPSDRFSAERTGGSVSTLTIQRTQQEDSAVYLCASSPMPGRETQYFGPGTRLLVL.

A few counts support this clonotype. The chain combines TRBV6-1 with TRBJ2-7, with TRBD2 matching 9 bases. CDR1 is MNHNS and CDR2 is SASEGT in the germline V gene. The CDR3 is 14 amino acids. The J segment lost 4 bases and the V segment lost 5 bases, leaving 6 bases of the junction unmatched. DNA for the CDR3: TGTGCCAGCAGTAATAGCGGGAGAGGGTACGAGCAGTACTTC. Its translation is CASSNSGRGYEQYF.

The chain links TRBV15 to TRBJ2-1; perhaps D is TRBD1 or TRBD2 (5 bases each). Germline V CDR1 and CDR2: LNHNV, YYDKDF (reference sequence). CDR3 length equals 16 residues. Trimming stripped 1 base from V and 4 bases from J, with 14 bases between. The CDR3 here is CATSRVGERLYNEQFF. The DNA of the CDR3 is TGTGCCACCAGCAGAGTAGGGGAGCGACTTTACAATGAGCAGTTCTTC.

This clonotype has more than one count but fewer than ten. The chain links TRBV5-1 to TRBJ2-3; D not certain. Germline V lookup: CDR1 SGHRS, CDR2 YFSETQ. Trimming stripped 4 bases from V and 2 bases from J, with 20 bases between. The CDR3 runs 17 residues. CDR3 protein: CASSPRWTDTTTDTQYF. For the CDR3, the DNA is TGCGCCAGCAGCCCCCGCTGGACCGACACTACCACAGATACGCAGTATTTT.

The chain carries TRBV6-2 or TRBV6-3 and TRBJ1-5; possibly TRBD1 for D (5 bases). Looked up from germline, CDR1 is MNHEY and CDR2 is SVGEGT. V was trimmed by 4 bases and J by 5 bases, leaving 9 bases between them. The CDR3 covers 13 residues. CDR3 loop: CASSWDVYQPQHF. As DNA, the CDR3 is TGTGCCAGCAGTTGGGACGTTTATCAGCCCCAGCATTTT.

This clonotype showed up many times. This sequence joins TRBV7-6 and TRBJ2-1, with a tentative D call TRBD2 (5 bases). With 0 bases removed from V and 3 bases from J, the gap between germline ends came to 6 bases. CDR1 is SGHVS, CDR2 FNYEAQ, per germline. The CDR3 is 14 amino acids. Here the CDR3 reads CASSLAGDYNEQFF. The CDR3 DNA sequence: TGTGCCAGCAGCTTAGCGGGAGACTACAATGAGCAGTTCTTC.